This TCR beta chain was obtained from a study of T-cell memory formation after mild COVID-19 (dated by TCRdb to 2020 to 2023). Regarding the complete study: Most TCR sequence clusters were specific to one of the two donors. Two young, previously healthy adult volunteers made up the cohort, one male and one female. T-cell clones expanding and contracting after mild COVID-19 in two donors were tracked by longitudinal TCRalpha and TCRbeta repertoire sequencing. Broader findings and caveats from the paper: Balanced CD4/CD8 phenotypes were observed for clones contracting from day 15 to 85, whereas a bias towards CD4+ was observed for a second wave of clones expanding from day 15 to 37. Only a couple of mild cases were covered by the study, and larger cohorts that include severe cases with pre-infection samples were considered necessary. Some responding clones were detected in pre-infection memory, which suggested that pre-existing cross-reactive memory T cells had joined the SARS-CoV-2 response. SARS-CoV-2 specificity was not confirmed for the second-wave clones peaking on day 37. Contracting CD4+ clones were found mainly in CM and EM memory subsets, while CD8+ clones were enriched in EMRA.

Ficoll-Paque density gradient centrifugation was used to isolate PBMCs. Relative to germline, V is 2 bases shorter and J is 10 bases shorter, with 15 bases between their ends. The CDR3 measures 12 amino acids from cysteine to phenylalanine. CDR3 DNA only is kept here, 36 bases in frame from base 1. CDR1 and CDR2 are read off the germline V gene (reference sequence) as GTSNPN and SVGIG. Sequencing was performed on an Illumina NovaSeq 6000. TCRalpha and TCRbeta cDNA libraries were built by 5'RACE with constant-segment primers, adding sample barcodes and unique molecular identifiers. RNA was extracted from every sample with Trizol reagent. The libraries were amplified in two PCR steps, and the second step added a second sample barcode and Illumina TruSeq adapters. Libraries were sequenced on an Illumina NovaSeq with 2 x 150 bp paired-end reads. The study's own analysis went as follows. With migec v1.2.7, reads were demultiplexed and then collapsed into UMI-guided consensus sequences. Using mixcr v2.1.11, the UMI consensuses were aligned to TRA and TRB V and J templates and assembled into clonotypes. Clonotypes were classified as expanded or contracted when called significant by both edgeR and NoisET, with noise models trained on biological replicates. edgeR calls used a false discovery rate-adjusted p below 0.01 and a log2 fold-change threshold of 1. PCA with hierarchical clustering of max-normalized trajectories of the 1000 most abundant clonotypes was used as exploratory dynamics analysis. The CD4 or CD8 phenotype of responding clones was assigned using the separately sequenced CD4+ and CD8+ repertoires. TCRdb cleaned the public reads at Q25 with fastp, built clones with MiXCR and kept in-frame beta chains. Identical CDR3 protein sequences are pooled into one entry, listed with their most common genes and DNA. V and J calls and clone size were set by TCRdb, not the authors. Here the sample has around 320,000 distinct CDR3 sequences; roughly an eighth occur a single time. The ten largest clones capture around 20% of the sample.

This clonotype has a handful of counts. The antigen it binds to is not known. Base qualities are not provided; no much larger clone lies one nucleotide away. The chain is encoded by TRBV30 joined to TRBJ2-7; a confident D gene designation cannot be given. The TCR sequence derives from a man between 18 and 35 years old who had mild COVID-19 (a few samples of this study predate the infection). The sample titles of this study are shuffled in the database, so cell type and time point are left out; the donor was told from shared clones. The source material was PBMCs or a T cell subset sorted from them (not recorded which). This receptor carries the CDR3 CAWSPGFWGQYF. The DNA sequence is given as TGTGCCTGGAGTCCCGGGTTTTGGGGACAGTACTTC.